The sequence of this T cell receptor beta chain was determined in a study of shared T cell receptors in the human thymus. The table came from immunoSEQ multiplex PCR; TCRdb's copy has only in-frame clones and leaves some out. The sample shows hundreds of thousands of clones, 70% to 90% of them seen only once. This same sample was also part of a study on human thymus T cells. That study reports: Donation was from healthy Finnish infants who were having corrective surgery that addressed congenital heart defects. Thymic and blood repertoires appeared to show biased V and J gene usage.

Material for sequencing was thymocytes. This TCR came from a girl under three years old with a congenital heart defect.

This CDR3 reads CASSSTTEMNTEAFF. CDR3 DNA sequence: TGTGCCAGTAGTTCCACGACGGAGATGAACACTGAAGCTTTCTTT. The chain recombines TRBV19 with TRBJ1-1; the D is unclear. The CDR3 contains 15 residues. V shed 5 bases and J shed 0 bases, with 13 bases lying between them. Germline assignment: CDR1 LNHDA and CDR2 SQIVND (reference sequence).